The 29 T cell receptor beta chains reported below all come from one sample, sequenced in a study of OX40 agonist ivuxolimab in advanced cancers. The method was immunoSEQ multiplex PCR; TCRdb's version includes in-frame clones alone and lacks a portion of them. The profile shows tens of thousands of clones, 91% of them singletons. The sample in question was CD4+ or CD8+ T cells sorted from blood, obtained in a trial of the OX40 agonist ivuxolimab. These receptors all come from an adult with an advanced solid tumor such as melanoma, head and neck, liver or kidney cancer.

The J gene is TRBJ2-3, the V gene TRBV2; 9 bases match TRBD2. This CDR3 spans 16 amino acids. After removal of 3 bases from V and 2 bases from J, the junction contained 6 bases not matched to a gene. From germline, CDR1 is SNHLY and CDR2 FYNNEI. CDR3 in amino acids: CASSDEASGVTDTQYF. The CDR3 DNA is TGTGCCAGCAGTGATGAGGCTAGCGGGGTCACAGATACGCAGTATTTT.

CDR3 sequence reads: CASGTSEYTGELFF. The CDR3 DNA follows: TGTGCCAGTGGGACTAGCGAATACACCGGGGAGCTGTTTTTT. The chain couples TRBV27 to TRBJ2-2; TRBD2 matches 10 bases. The CDR3 covers 14 residues. V lost 9 bases and J lost 3; bases outside the gene matches: 4. Germline-derived CDR1 and CDR2 are MNHEY and SMNVEV (reference sequence).

V is TRBV6-6 and J is TRBJ1-1, with D unclear. CDR3 length: 14 residues. CDR1 is MNHNY and CDR2 is SVGAGI in the germline V gene (reference sequence). Trimming shortened V by 0 bases and J by 1 base, and 6 bases separated the two germline ends. The CDR3 nucleotides are TGTGCCAGCAGTTACTCTGAAGGGAACACTGAAGCTTTCTTT. Amino acids: CASSYSEGNTEAFF.

Judged by abundance, this clone is medium-sized. The chain links TRBV4-2 to TRBJ1-2, with D possibly matching TRBD1 (5 bases). V shed 0 bases and J shed 8 bases, with 22 bases lying between them. The germline V gene has CDR1 LGHNA and CDR2 YNFKEQ. This CDR3 contains 17 residues. The CDR3 protein is CASSQEVTGQGVEGYTF. CDR3 nucleotide sequence: TGTGCCAGCAGCCAAGAGGTAACCGGCCAAGGGGTGGAGGGCTACACCTTC.

The chain is built from TRBV2 and TRBJ2-7; possible D gene TRBD1, 5 bases. Germline loops: CDR1 SNHLY, CDR2 FYNNEI. The CDR3 sequence is 14 residues long. V lost 6 bases and J 6 bases, leaving 18 bases between the germline ends. Here the CDR3 DNA reads TGTGCCAGCAGGCCTCTGGACAACGTGAGCGAGCAGTACTTC. Its translation is CASRPLDNVSEQYF.

The chain has TRBV10-3 and TRBJ2-1, with TRBD2 matching 10 bases. The CDR3 covers 15 residues. Germline V lookup: CDR1 ENHRY, CDR2 SYGVKD. V trimming: 0 bases; J trimming: 8 bases; junction bases outside the gene matches: 4. The CDR3 protein is CAISESLAGVDEQFF. DNA for the CDR3: TGTGCCATCAGTGAGTCCCTAGCGGGAGTTGATGAGCAGTTCTTC.

J is TRBJ2-1 and V is TRBV10-3; D might be TRBD1 or TRBD2, each matching 5 bases. This CDR3 comprises 15 residues. V gave up 5 bases and J gave up 5 bases, with 16 bases separating them. The germline gives CDR1 ENHRY, CDR2 SYGVKD. CDR3 DNA: TGTGCCATCAGTAACCGGGACCCAAACAACAATGAGCAGTTCTTC. The encoded protein is CAISNRDPNNNEQFF.

The chain couples TRBV15 to TRBJ2-1; possibly TRBD1 for D (7 bases). Germline CDR1 and CDR2: LNHNV and YYDKDF (reference sequence). Trimming pared 5 bases from V and 15 bases from J, leaving 20 bases between. The CDR3 consists of 13 residues. This CDR3 is CATSGGGQDSRFF. In DNA form, the CDR3 reads TGTGCCACCAGCGGGGGAGGACAGGATAGTAGGTTCTTC.

This clone was seen only once. The rearrangement joins TRBV19 to TRBJ1-5; 7 nucleotides align to TRBD1. CDR3 size: 15 residues. The germline V gene encodes CDR1 LNHDA and CDR2 SQIVND (reference sequence). V was clipped by 4 bases and J by 5 bases; unmatched bases: 8. The CDR3 loop reads CASSTDREGDQPQHF. The CDR3 DNA sequence: TGTGCCAGTAGTACTGACAGGGAGGGGGATCAGCCCCAGCATTTT.

The genes are TRBV5-4 and TRBJ1-2; D unresolved. With 0 bases removed from V and 5 bases from J, the gap between germline ends came to 11 bases. The CDR3 spans 14 residues. Germline V gene lookup returns CDR1 SGHNT and CDR2 YYREEE (reference sequence). The CDR3 nucleotides are TGTGCCAGCAGCTTGGGTATGGGTATTTATGGCTACACCTTC. It specifies CASSLGMGIYGYTF.

The V call is TRBV19, the J call TRBJ2-1; a weak D match, TRBD2 (7 bases). The CDR3 is made up of 14 amino acids. CDR1 LNHDA and CDR2 SQIVND come from the germline V gene (reference sequence). Trimming removed 9 bases at V and 2 bases at J, with 14 bases between. The CDR3, as DNA: TGTGCCAGCAGAGGGGGGGTCACCTACAATGAGCAGTTCTTC. Translating gives CASRGGVTYNEQFF.

This sequence joins TRBV21-1 and TRBJ1-4. TRBV21-1 is tagged as a pseudogene. This CDR3 comprises 17 residues. CDR3 DNA: TGTGCCAGCAGCAAAAAAGGACGTAAGGGGGGGAATGAAAAACTGTTTTTT. Translated: CASSKKGRKGGNEKLFF.

The chain carries TRBV4-3 and TRBJ1-2; D perhaps matches TRBD1 (5 bases). Germline CDR1 is LGHNA and CDR2 is YSLEER. Between the trimmed V and J ends, which lost 0 bases and 5 bases, there was a span of 7 bases. The CDR3 contains 13 residues. The CDR3 region is CASSQEAGYGYTF. CDR3 coding DNA: TGCGCCAGCAGCCAAGAGGCAGGGTATGGCTACACCTTC.

The rearrangement links TRBV18 to TRBJ1-4; D is perhaps TRBD1 (6 bases). V was trimmed by 2 bases and J by 1 base, leaving 20 bases between them. There are 19 residues in the CDR3. Germline values: CDR1 KGHSH, CDR2 LQKENI. The CDR3 region is CASSPKGTGGILTNEKLFF. The CDR3 DNA follows: TGTGCCAGCTCACCAAAAGGGACCGGGGGCATTTTAACTAATGAAAAACTGTTTTTT. The whole variable domain, filled in from reference TRBV18 and TRBJ1-4, reads NAGVMQNPRHLVRRRGQEARLRCSPMKGHSHVYWYRQLPEEGLKFMVYLQKENIIDESGMPKERFSAEFPKEGPSILRIQQVVRGDSAAYFCASSPKGTGGILTNEKLFFGSGTQLSVL.

The V and J genes are TRBV7-8 and TRBJ2-1, with 11 positions matching TRBD2. The germline gives CDR1 SGHVS, CDR2 FQNEAQ. J gave up 0 bases and V 5 bases, and 9 bases lay outside the gene matches. The CDR3 length is 18 residues. CDR3 bases: TGTGCCAGCAGCCAAGGGCTAGCGGGAGGCGACTCCTACAATGAGCAGTTCTTC. It specifies CASSQGLAGGDSYNEQFF.

The chain employs TRBV6-1 and TRBJ1-5; D unresolved. V lost 1 base to trimming and J lost 0 bases, with 10 bases between them. Germline V gene sequence: CDR1 MNHNS, CDR2 SASEGT. CDR3 size: 16 residues. The CDR3 loop is CASSEVGQFSNQPQHF. The CDR3 bases are TGTGCCAGCAGTGAAGTGGGCCAGTTTAGCAATCAGCCCCAGCATTTT.

The chain joins TRBV13 to TRBJ1-2; 12 nucleotides align to TRBD1. Per germline, CDR1 PRHDT and CDR2 FYEKMQ (reference sequence). The CDR3 consists of 15 residues. V shed 2 bases, J shed 8 bases, and the junction held 6 bases outside the gene matches. The CDR3 sequence: CASSLNLGQGAGYTF. The CDR3 DNA follows: TGTGCCAGCAGCTTAAATCTGGGACAGGGGGCCGGCTACACCTTC.

The rearrangement uses TRBV6-1 and TRBJ2-1; possibly TRBD2 for D (6 bases). The CDR3 spans 15 residues. The germline gives CDR1 MNHNS, CDR2 SASEGT. Trimming cost V 2 bases and J 3 bases, with 11 bases left between them. CDR3 DNA sequence: TGTGCCAGCAGTGAATCCCGGGAGCTCTACAATGAGCAGTTCTTC. It codes for CASSESRELYNEQFF.

The CDR3 nucleotides are TGTGCCACCCGAGAGCCCTGGGCCAACGTCCTGACTTTC. Encoded protein: CATREPWANVLTF. This chain connects TRBV25-1 to TRBJ2-6; D is unclear. The ends were cut back, 10 bases at V and 5 bases at J, with 12 bases in the middle. The CDR3 is 13 amino acids. The germline CDR1 and CDR2 sequences are MGHDK and SYGVNS.

The rearrangement joins TRBV27 to TRBJ2-3; a weak D match, TRBD2 (6 bases). Trimming left V 11 bases short and J 0 bases short, with 15 bases between. Germline CDR1 reads MNHEY; CDR2 reads SMNVEV (reference sequence). This CDR3 has 14 residues. Written as DNA, the CDR3 is TGTGCCCGTTTCCGGCGGGGAAGCACAGATACGCAGTATTTT. Translated, it gives CARFRRGSTDTQYF.

This clone was recorded only once. The chain combines TRBV19 with TRBJ2-5; TRBD2 aligns across 10 bases. CDR1 is LNHDA, CDR2 SQIVND, per germline (reference sequence). J gave up 4 bases and V 7 bases, and 9 bases lay outside the gene matches. The CDR3 is 15 amino acids. The CDR3 region is CASTEAGGDVETQYF. As DNA, the CDR3 is TGTGCCAGTACCGAAGCGGGAGGGGACGTAGAGACCCAGTACTTC.

The chain is built from TRBV2 and TRBJ1-1; D gene unclear. Trimming took 2 bases from V and 1 from J, leaving 14 bases between them. This CDR3 has 16 amino acids. Germline V gene data show CDR1 as SNHLY and CDR2 as FYNNEI. The CDR3 spells CASSEPEGWGNTEAFF. CDR3 sequence (DNA): TGTGCCAGCAGTGAACCCGAGGGTTGGGGGAACACTGAAGCTTTCTTT. Full variable domain (rest looked up from reference TRBV2 and TRBJ1-1): EPEVTQTPSHQVTQMGQEVILRCVPISNHLYFYWYRQILGQKVEFLVSFYNNEISEKSEIFDDQFSVERPDGSNFTLKIRSTKLEDSAMYFCASSEPEGWGNTEAFFGQGTRLTVV.

The J gene is TRBJ1-1, the V gene TRBV6-6; perhaps TRBD1 as D (5 bases). Germline-derived CDR1 and CDR2 are MNHNY and SVGAGI (reference sequence). Trimming cost V 2 bases and J 6 bases, with 19 bases left between them. The CDR3 is made up of 16 amino acids. CDR3 nucleotides: TGTGCCAGCAGTTACCGCGAAAGGAGCTGGGGCGCTGAAGCTTTCTTT. Translating it yields CASSYRERSWGAEAFF.

The chain joins TRBV5-4 to TRBJ2-1; TRBD2 matches at 9 bases. V lost 3 bases to trimming and J lost 10 bases; unmatched junction nucleotides: 5. Germline assignment: CDR1 SGHNT and CDR2 YYREEE (reference sequence). The CDR3 has 13 amino acids. The CDR3 protein is CASSSGTSPEQFF. CDR3 DNA: TGTGCCAGCAGCTCTGGGACTAGCCCGGAGCAGTTCTTC.

This chain uses TRBV5-4 with TRBJ2-5; possible D gene TRBD1, 6 bases. The CDR3 contains 14 residues. Per the germline V gene, CDR1 is SGHNT and CDR2 is YYREEE (reference sequence). Trimming removed 4 bases at V and 5 bases at J, with 15 bases between. For the CDR3, the DNA is TGTGCCAGCAGCCCACCGGACAGACCTGAGACCCAGTACTTC. It codes for CASSPPDRPETQYF.

The rearrangement links TRBV9 to TRBJ2-7; 7 positions match TRBD2. Germline V gene data show CDR1 as SGDLS and CDR2 as YYNGEE. With V trimmed by 0 bases and J by 2 bases, 5 bases remained unmatched. CDR3 length equals 15 residues. CDR3 sequence: CASSVAGRETYEQYF. CDR3 DNA: TGTGCCAGCAGCGTAGCGGGGCGGGAGACCTACGAGCAGTACTTC.

In nucleotides, the CDR3 is TGTGCCAGCAGCTTGGGGATCGGAACAACCTACGAGCAGTACTTC. Translated: CASSLGIGTTYEQYF. The rearrangement joins TRBV7-9 to TRBJ2-7; no firm D call. Looked up from germline, CDR1 is SEHNR and CDR2 is FQNEAQ (reference sequence). The CDR3 extends over 15 amino acids. V lost 3 bases and J lost 2, with 14 bases in between.

The CDR3 sequence is CASSLERGRGGELFF. The DNA of the CDR3 is TGTGCCAGCAGTTTAGAAAGGGGGCGCGGCGGGGAGCTGTTTTTT. This chain connects TRBV28 to TRBJ2-2, with 7 bases that match TRBD1. Germline CDR1 reads MDHEN; CDR2 reads SYDVKM. This CDR3 has 15 amino acids. Germline trimming cut 2 bases from V and 7 bases from J; bases unmatched to any gene: 7.

The rearrangement uses TRBV11-3 and TRBJ2-1; D not certain. Germline values: CDR1 SGHNT, CDR2 YENEEA. The V end was cut by 1 base, the J end by 10 bases, with 11 bases between. This CDR3 is 13 amino acids long. The CDR3 is CASSLADSREQFF. CDR3 DNA sequence: TGTGCCAGCAGCTTAGCTGACTCTAGAGAGCAGTTCTTC.